This T cell receptor (beta chain) was recorded in a study of naive CD8 T cells in extremely preterm neonates. Study outcomes and limitations: Compared with all age groups, preterm neonates showed less repertoire richness.

Deliveries were elective term cesareans at roughly 37-42 weeks, with no labor or membrane rupture. Pregnancies with fetal demise, active maternal HSV infection or known maternal HIV were excluded. Sorted cells: live naive CD8+ T cells, CD45RA+CCR7+, Annexin V-negative. Each sample had roughly 20,000–100,000 sorted naive CD8+ T cells. Remarks on this clone: Its antigen remains unknown.

Data came from immunoSEQ multiplex PCR; TCRdb stores just in-frame clones and leaves some out. Found here are 6,500 to 9,000 clones, 92% of them singletons; the top ten hold around 0.47%. This CDR3 has 16 residues. Trimming took off 4 bases at V and 1 base at J, with 16 bases between the two ends. Germline V CDR1 and CDR2: SGDLS, YYNGEE. The V gene is TRBV9, the J gene TRBJ2-3; perhaps TRBD2 as D (6 bases). The specimen sequenced was naive CD8+ T cells from cord blood. The sequence was obtained from a newborn in good health. CDR3 sequence: CASSSGGGIGTDTQYF. CDR3 coding DNA: TGTGCCAGCAGCTCCGGGGGTGGGATAGGCACAGATACGCAGTATTTT.